The sequence of this T cell receptor beta chain was determined in a study of T cell repertoires in cytomegalovirus infection. This clonotype occurred many times. The CDR3 contains 14 residues. Trimming cost V 8 bases and J 0 bases, with 10 bases left between them. Germline loops: CDR1 SGHVS, CDR2 FNYEAQ. TCRdb re-called the reads through MiXCR, storing one row per CDR3 protein. The sample carries some 350,000 distinct CDR3 sequences, roughly 18% recorded once. The material sequenced was PBMCs. V is TRBV7-6 and J is TRBJ2-2; D is perhaps TRBD1 (6 bases). The receptor's source is a human donor in good health (CMV status not recorded). Some clones in this sample may be carry-over from other donors' samples. CDR3 in amino acids: CASSRTANTGELFF. CDR3 coding DNA: TGTGCCAGCTCGAGGACAGCGAACACCGGGGAGCTGTTTTTT.